These T cell receptor beta chains were read from a single sample in a study of cytomegalovirus exposure and HLA in healthy donors. The data were produced by immunoSEQ multiplex PCR, yet TCRdb's version contains in-frame clones alone and is incomplete. The profile shows roughly 130,000 clones, roughly two thirds of them singletons. What was sequenced was PBMCs. These receptors were collected from a man younger than 45 in good health and CMV-seropositive. Both conserved end residues are part of each CDR3. D genes are given only for firm matches. Not every row has a clone size; where given, it reads once, few, many or a size class.

clone size: .
V gene: TRBV6-4
J gene: TRBJ1-2
D gene: .
CDR3 protein: CASSDGDTGYGYTF
CDR3 DNA: TGTGCCAGCAGTGACGGTGACACCGGCTATGGCTACACCTTC

clone size: few
V gene: TRBV5-4
J gene: TRBJ2-5
D gene: TRBD2
CDR3 protein: CASSRGVAGGTAETQYF
CDR3 DNA: TGTGCCAGCAGCCGGGGGGTGGCGGGAGGGACCGCAGAGACCCAGTACTTC

clone size: .
V gene: TRBV18
J gene: TRBJ1-2
D gene: TRBD1
CDR3 protein: CASSPGTGGEDGYTF
CDR3 DNA: TGTGCCAGCTCACCAGGGACAGGGGGCGAGGATGGCTACACCTTC

clone size: .
V gene: TRBV6-4
J gene: TRBJ2-2
D gene: .
CDR3 protein: CASSRQVFTGELFF
CDR3 DNA: TGTGCCAGCAGCCGACAGGTTTTCACCGGGGAGCTGTTTTTT

clone size: few
V gene: TRBV27
J gene: TRBJ1-5
D gene: .
CDR3 protein: CAIDGAYSNQPQHF
CDR3 DNA: TGTGCCATCGATGGGGCTTATAGCAATCAGCCCCAGCATTTT

clone size: .
V gene: TRBV28
J gene: TRBJ2-7
D gene: TRBD2
CDR3 protein: CASSLPGLASYEQYF
CDR3 DNA: TGTGCCAGCAGCCTACCGGGACTAGCGTCCTACGAGCAGTACTTC

clone size: .
V gene: TRBV19
J gene: TRBJ2-7
D gene: .
CDR3 protein: CASSIFRGDYEQYF
CDR3 DNA: TGTGCCAGTAGTATATTCAGGGGAGACTACGAGCAGTACTTC

clone size: few
V gene: TRBV7-3
J gene: TRBJ2-1
D gene: .
CDR3 protein: CASSPFPTGNERFF
CDR3 DNA: TGTGCCAGCAGCCCCTTTCCGACGGGTAATGAGCGGTTCTTC

clone size: few
V gene: TRBV7-9
J gene: TRBJ2-1
D gene: TRBD2
CDR3 protein: CASSTQTSGSGKDEQFF
CDR3 DNA: TGTGCCAGCAGCACTCAGACTAGCGGGAGTGGAAAGGATGAGCAGTTCTTC

clone size: .
V gene: TRBV5-4
J gene: TRBJ2-1
D gene: TRBD2
CDR3 protein: CASSLFGRGTYNEQFF
CDR3 DNA: TGTGCCAGCAGCTTGTTCGGGAGGGGTACTTACAATGAGCAGTTCTTC

clone size: few
V gene: TRBV7-2
J gene: TRBJ2-7
D gene: TRBD2
CDR3 protein: CASSLLAGGVYEQYF
CDR3 DNA: TGTGCCAGCAGCTTACTAGCGGGAGGGGTGTACGAGCAGTACTTC

clone size: few
V gene: TRBV9
J gene: TRBJ2-3
D gene: .
CDR3 protein: CASSVSYSVSSRSTDTQYF
CDR3 DNA: TGTGCCAGCAGCGTATCTTACTCGGTATCTAGTCGGAGCACAGATACGCAGTATTTT

clone size: few
V gene: TRBV6-6
J gene: TRBJ2-5
D gene: TRBD2
CDR3 protein: CASSYPGTSMRETQYF
CDR3 DNA: TGTGCCAGCAGTTACCCCGGGACTAGCATGAGGGAGACCCAGTACTTC

clone size: few
V gene: TRBV5-4
J gene: TRBJ1-2
D gene: .
CDR3 protein: CASSRHGGYGYTF
CDR3 DNA: TGTGCCAGCAGCCGACACGGGGGCTATGGCTACACCTTC

clone size: .
V gene: TRBV6-5
J gene: TRBJ1-1
D gene: .
CDR3 protein: CASSPSTGWTEAFF
CDR3 DNA: TGTGCCAGCAGTCCCTCGACAGGATGGACTGAAGCTTTCTTT

clone size: .
V gene: TRBV6-1
J gene: TRBJ1-2
D gene: TRBD1
CDR3 protein: CASSPDRERYTF
CDR3 DNA: TGTGCCAGCAGTCCGGACAGGGAACGCTACACCTTC

clone size: few
V gene: TRBV6-4
J gene: TRBJ2-3
D gene: .
CDR3 protein: CASSESGPSDTQYF
CDR3 DNA: TGTGCCAGCAGTGAAAGCGGGCCTTCAGATACGCAGTATTTT

clone size: .
V gene: TRBV5-1
J gene: TRBJ2-7
D gene: .
CDR3 protein: CASSLVFSGGSYEQYF
CDR3 DNA: TGCGCCAGCAGCTTGGTTTTTTCAGGGGGGTCCTACGAGCAGTACTTC

clone size: .
V gene: TRBV9
J gene: TRBJ2-7
D gene: TRBD2
CDR3 protein: CASSPRGGEQYF
CDR3 DNA: TGTGCCAGCAGCCCCCGGGGGGGCGAGCAGTACTTC